This T cell receptor (beta chain) is drawn from a study of blood T cells in healthy people across ages. Overall study results and limits: Reliance upon unsorted PBMCs precluded definitive naive versus antigen-experienced comparison. Age advanced and TCR beta diversity per million T cells fell, roughly linearly.

This clonotype occurred once. The antigen is not known. From germline, CDR1 is SGHTA and CDR2 FQGNSA. This CDR3 has 15 amino acids. The ends lost 2 bases at V and 8 bases at J; junction bases unmatched: 9. Primers used in a second PCR of about 6 to 12 cycles were a sample-barcoded 5' primer and a J-beta primer mix. TCRdb itself ran the 5' RACE reads through MiXCR, one entry per CDR3 protein. This table holds hundreds of thousands of distinct CDR3 sequences, around 43% found once. What was sequenced was blood. The source is an elderly man in good health. This chain links TRBV7-2 with TRBJ2-1; 7 nucleotides match TRBD2. For the CDR3, the DNA is TGTGCCAGCAGCTTAACGGCGGGAGTGGGGCATGAGCAGTTCTTC. Residues: CASSLTAGVGHEQFF.